The clone carrying this T cell receptor beta chain came up a few times. The antigen is not known. This sample is drawn from a study of blood T cells in healthy people across ages. Findings and caveats of the study: Naive T cell percentage showed a strong correlation with the diversity of TCR beta.

Primed by a sample-barcoded 5' primer and a J-beta primer mix, a second PCR proceeded for about 6 to 12 cycles. Researchers report that a template-switch adaptor with 12 random nucleotides tagged each cDNA molecule. Every sample gave at least 2.5 million paired-end reads containing CDR3. TCRdb re-derived calls from the 5' RACE reads in MiXCR, one entry per CDR3 protein. Found here are about 1.6 million distinct CDR3 sequences, 34% of them singletons; the top ten hold around 10%. The CDR3 is 12 residues long. The germline CDR1 and CDR2 sequences are MNHEY and SMNVEV (reference sequence). The V and J ends lost 5 bases and 13 bases, in that order; junction bases with no gene match: 8. There were healthy Caucasian individuals from Russia, aged about 6 to 100, serving as donors.

Material: blood. The receptor was derived from a woman aged 30 to 39 in good health. The chain is built from TRBV27 and TRBJ1-2; 9 bases are shared with TRBD1. The CDR3 reads CASSTTGGAGTF. CDR3 bases: TGTGCCAGCAGTACCACAGGGGGCGCGGGCACCTTC.